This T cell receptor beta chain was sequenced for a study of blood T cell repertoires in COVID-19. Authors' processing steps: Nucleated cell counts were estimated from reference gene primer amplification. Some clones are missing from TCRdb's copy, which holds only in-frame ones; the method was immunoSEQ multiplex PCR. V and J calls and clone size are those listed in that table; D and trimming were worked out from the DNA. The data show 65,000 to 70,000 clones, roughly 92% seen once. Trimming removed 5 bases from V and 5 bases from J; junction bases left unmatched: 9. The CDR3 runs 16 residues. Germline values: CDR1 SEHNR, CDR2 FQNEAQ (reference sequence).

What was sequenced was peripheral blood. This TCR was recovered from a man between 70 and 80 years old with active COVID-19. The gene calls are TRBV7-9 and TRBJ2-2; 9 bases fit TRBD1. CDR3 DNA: TGTGCCAGCAGCAACAGGGGGCTTGGGCGGACCGGGGAGCTGTTTTTT. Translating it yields CASSNRGLGRTGELFF. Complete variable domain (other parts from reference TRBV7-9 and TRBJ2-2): DTGVSQNPRHKITKRGQNVTFRCDPISEHNRLYWYRQTLGQGPEFLTYFQNEAQLEKSRLLSDRFSAERPKGSFSTLEIQRTEQGDSAMYLCASSNRGLGRTGELFFGEGSRLTVL.